This TCR beta chain was obtained from a study of regulatory T cells in long-lasting Graves disease. Sample time point: newly diagnosed GD, antithyroid drugs for less than 3 months. Construction of the TCR library relied on RNA isolated from PBMCs. According to the study, TCR beta libraries were built with iRepertoire HTBI primers and CDR3-region Arm-PCR. TCRdb itself ran the multiplex PCR reads through MiXCR, one entry per CDR3 protein. The sample yields 560,000 or so distinct CDR3 sequences, more than 15% seen once. This clonotype was observed a few times. The data also belong to a second study, concerning T cells in Graves' hyperthyroidism and ophthalmopathy.

The source was peripheral blood mononuclear cells (PBMCs), collected at new diagnosis, from a patient treated with antithyroid drugs. The sequence came from a man younger than 35 with Graves disease.

CDR3 coding DNA: TGTGCCAGTAGTATTTATCTTAATACAATGAACACCGGGGAGCTGTTTTTT. Translation: CASSIYLNTMNTGELFF. This chain connects TRBV19 to TRBJ2-2; no firm D call. V lost 3 bases and J lost 1, with 15 bases in between. Germline V lookup: CDR1 LNHDA, CDR2 SQIVND (reference sequence). The CDR3 loop spans 17 amino acids.